The source of this T cell receptor beta chain is a study of T cell clusters in autoimmune cytopenias. Study details: A median of roughly 54,000 TRB reads per sample yielded a median approximately 2,300 distinct clonotypes. Study conclusions and caveats: Primary autoimmune cytopenia patients appeared to lack physiological T cell clusters present in healthy donors. TRB repertoire shifts in secondary cytopenia and chronic lymphocytic leukemia mostly reflected lymphoma, not autoimmunity.

Measured by frequency, this clonotype is medium-sized. The target antigen is unknown. Roughly 38,000 genome equivalents of blood DNA were amplified for TRB. One tube held mixed TRB-A and TRB-B primer pools for touch-down PCR. Reanalyzing the multiplex PCR reads, TCRdb keeps one entry per CDR3 protein, without DNA. The table lists over a thousand distinct CDR3 sequences. CDR1 and CDR2 from the germline V gene are SGHTA and FQGNSA. The CDR3 consists of 14 residues. The clonotype was recovered from a human donor with an autoimmune cytopenia, with autoimmune hepatitis or in good health (not recorded which). The gene calls are TRBV7-2 and TRBJ2-7; the TCRdb D gene call, TRBD2, has no DNA to confirm it. Sequences were obtained from peripheral blood. CDR3 protein: CASSLATSGYEQYF.